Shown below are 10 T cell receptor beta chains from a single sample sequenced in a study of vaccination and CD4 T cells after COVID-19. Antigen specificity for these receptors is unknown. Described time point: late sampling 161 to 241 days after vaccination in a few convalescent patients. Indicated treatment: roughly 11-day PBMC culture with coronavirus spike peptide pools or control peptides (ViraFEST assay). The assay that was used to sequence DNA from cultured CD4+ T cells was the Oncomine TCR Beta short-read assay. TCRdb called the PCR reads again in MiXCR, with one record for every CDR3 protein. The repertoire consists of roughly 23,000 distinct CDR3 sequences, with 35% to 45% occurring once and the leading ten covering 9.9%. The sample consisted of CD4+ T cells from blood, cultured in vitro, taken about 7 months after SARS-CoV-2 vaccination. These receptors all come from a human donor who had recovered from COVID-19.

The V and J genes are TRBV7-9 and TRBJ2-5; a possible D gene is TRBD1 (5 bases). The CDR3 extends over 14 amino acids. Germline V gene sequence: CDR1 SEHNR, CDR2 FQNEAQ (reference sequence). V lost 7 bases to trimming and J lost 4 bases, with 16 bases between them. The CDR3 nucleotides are TGTGCCAGCACCGAGACCAGGGTAGGAGAGACCCAGTACTTC. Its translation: CASTETRVGETQYF.

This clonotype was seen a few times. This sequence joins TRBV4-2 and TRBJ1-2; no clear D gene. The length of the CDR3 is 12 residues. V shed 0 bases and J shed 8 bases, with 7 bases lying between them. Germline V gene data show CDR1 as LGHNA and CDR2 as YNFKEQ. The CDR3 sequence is CASSQDSGGYTF. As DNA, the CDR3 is TGTGCCAGCAGCCAAGATTCGGGGGGCTACACCTTC.

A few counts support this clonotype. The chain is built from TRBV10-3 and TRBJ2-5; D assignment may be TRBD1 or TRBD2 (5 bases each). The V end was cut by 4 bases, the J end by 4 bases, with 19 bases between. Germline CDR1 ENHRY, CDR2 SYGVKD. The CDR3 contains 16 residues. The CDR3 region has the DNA TGTGCCATCAGTGGTTCGTGGGACCATCCCCCAGAGACCCAGTACTTC. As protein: CAISGSWDHPPETQYF.

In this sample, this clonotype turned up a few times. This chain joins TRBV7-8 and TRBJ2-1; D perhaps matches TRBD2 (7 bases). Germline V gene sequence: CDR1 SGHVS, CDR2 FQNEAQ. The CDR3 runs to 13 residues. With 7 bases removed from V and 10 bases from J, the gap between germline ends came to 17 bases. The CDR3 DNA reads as TGTGCCAGCACCAATAGGGGGGGCGGAGAGCAGTTCTTC. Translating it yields CASTNRGGGEQFF. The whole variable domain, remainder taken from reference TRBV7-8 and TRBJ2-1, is GAGVSQSPRYKVAKRGQDVALRCDPISGHVSLFWYQQALGQGPEFLTYFQNEAQLDKSGLPSDRFFAERPEGSVSTLKIQRTQQEDSAVYLCASTNRGGGEQFFGPGTRLTVL.

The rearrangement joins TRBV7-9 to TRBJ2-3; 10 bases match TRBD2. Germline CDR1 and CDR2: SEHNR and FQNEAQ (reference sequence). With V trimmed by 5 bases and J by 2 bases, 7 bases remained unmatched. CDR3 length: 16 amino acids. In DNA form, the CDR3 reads TGTGCCAGCAGCCCCGGACTAGCGGTAAACACAGATACGCAGTATTTT. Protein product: CASSPGLAVNTDTQYF.

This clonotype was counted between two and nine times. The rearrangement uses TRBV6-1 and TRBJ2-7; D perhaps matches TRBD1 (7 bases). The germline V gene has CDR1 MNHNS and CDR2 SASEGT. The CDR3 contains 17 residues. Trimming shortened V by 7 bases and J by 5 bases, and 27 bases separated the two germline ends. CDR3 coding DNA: TGTGCCAGCACTACCCCTTCACAGGGGACTTCTCGAGACGAGCAGTACTTC. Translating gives CASTTPSQGTSRDEQYF.

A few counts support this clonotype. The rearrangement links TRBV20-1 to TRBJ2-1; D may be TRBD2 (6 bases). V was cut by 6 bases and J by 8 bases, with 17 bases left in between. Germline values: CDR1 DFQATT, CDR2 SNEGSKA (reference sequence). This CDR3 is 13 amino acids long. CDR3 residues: CSATGVAFDEQFF. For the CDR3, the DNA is TGCAGTGCCACGGGAGTTGCTTTCGATGAGCAGTTCTTC.

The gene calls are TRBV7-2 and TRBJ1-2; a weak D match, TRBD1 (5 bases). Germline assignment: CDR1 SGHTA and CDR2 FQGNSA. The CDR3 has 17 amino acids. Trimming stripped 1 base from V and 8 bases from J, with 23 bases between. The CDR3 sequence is CASSLGLQGVLVRGYTF. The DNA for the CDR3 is TGTGCCAGCAGCTTAGGGCTGCAGGGTGTACTAGTTAGGGGCTACACCTTC.

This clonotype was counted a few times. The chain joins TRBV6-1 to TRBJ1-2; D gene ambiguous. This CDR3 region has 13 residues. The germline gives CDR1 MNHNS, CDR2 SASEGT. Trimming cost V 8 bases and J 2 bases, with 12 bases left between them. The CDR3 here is CASGRDPNYGYTF. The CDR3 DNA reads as TGTGCCAGCGGTCGAGACCCCAACTATGGCTACACCTTC.

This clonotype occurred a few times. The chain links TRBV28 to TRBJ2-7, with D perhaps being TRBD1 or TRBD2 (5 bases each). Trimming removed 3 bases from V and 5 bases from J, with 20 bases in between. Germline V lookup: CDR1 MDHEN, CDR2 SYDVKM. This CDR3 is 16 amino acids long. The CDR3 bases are TGTGCCAGCAGTTTTTCGACGGGGACGGTAGGGCACGAGCAGTACTTC. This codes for CASSFSTGTVGHEQYF.